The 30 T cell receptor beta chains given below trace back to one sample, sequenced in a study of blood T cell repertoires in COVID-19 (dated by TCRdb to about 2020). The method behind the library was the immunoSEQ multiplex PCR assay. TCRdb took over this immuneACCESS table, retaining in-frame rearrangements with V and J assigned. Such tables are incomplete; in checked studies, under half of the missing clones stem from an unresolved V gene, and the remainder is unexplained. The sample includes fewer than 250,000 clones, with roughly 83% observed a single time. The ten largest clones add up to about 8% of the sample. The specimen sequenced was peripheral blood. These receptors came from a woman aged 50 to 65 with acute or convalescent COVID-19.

This CDR3 reads CASSLGQGGTTNEKLFF. CDR3 in DNA: TGCGCCAGCAGCTTGGGACAGGGCGGCACAACTAATGAAAAACTGTTTTTT. This chain links TRBV5-1 with TRBJ1-4; 7 nucleotides match TRBD1. Germline V gene lookup returns CDR1 SGHRS and CDR2 YFSETQ. V was clipped by 0 bases and J by 0 bases; unmatched bases: 5. The CDR3 loop spans 17 amino acids.

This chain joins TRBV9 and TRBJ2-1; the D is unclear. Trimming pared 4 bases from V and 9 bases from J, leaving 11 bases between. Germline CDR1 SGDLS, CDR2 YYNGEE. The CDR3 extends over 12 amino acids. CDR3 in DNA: TGTGCCAGCAGCCCAAGTGGAGCTGAGCAGTTCTTC. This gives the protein CASSPSGAEQFF.

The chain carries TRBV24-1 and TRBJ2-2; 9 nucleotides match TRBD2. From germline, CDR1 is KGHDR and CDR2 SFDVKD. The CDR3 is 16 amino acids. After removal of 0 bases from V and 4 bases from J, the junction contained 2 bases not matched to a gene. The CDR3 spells CATSDLSSGATGELFF. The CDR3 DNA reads TGTGCCACCAGTGATTTGTCTAGCGGGGCCACCGGGGAGCTGTTTTTT.

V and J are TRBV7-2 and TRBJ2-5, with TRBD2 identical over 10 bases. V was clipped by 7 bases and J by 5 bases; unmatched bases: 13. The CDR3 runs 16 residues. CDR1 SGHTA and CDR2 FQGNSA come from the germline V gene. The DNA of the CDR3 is TGTGCCAGCAATCTCCTAGCGGGAGTTGTAGAGGAGACCCAGTACTTC. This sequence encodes CASNLLAGVVEETQYF.

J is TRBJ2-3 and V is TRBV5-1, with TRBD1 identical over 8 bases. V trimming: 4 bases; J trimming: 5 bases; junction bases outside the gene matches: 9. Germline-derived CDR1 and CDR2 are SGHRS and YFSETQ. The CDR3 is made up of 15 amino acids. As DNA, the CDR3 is TGCGCCAGCAGCCTGAGACAGGGGCCCGTAGATACGCAGTATTTT. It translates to CASSLRQGPVDTQYF.

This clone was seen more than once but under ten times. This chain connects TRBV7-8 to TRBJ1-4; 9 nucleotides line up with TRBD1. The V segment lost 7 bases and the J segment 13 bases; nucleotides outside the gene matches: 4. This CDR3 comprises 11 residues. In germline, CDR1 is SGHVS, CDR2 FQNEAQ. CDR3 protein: CASTAGQGLFF. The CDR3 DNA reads TGTGCCAGCACCGCGGGACAGGGACTGTTTTTT.

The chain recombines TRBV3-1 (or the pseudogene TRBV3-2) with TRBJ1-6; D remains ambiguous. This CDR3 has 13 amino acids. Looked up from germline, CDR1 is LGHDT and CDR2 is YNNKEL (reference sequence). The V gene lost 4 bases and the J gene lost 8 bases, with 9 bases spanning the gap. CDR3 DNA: TGTGCCAGCAGCCCCGTCACAGATTCACCCCTCCACTTT. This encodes CASSPVTDSPLHF.

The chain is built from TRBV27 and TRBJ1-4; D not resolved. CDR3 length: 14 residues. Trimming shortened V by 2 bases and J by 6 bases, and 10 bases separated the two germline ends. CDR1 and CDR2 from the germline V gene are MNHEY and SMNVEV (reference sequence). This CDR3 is CASSLAGGDEKLFF. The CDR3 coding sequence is TGTGCCAGCAGTTTAGCTGGAGGTGATGAAAAACTGTTTTTT.

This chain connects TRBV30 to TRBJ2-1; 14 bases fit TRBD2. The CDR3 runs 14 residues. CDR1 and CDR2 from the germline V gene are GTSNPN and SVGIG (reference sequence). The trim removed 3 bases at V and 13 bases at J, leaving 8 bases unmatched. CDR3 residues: CAWSRGLAGVIQFF. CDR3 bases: TGTGCCTGGAGCCGGGGACTAGCGGGAGTAATTCAGTTCTTC.

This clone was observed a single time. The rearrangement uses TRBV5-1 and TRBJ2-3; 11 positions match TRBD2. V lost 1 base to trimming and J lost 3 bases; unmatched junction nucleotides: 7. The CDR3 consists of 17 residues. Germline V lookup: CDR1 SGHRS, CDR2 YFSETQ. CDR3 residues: CASSLNSGGAGTDTQYF. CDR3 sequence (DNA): TGCGCCAGCAGCTTGAATAGCGGGGGGGCTGGAACAGATACGCAGTATTTT. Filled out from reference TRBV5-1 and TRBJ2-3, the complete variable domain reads KAGVTQTPRYLIKTRGQQVTLSCSPISGHRSVSWYQQTPGQGLQFLFEYFSETQRNKGNFPGRFSGRQFSNSRSEMNVSTLELGDSALYLCASSLNSGGAGTDTQYFGPGTRLTVL.

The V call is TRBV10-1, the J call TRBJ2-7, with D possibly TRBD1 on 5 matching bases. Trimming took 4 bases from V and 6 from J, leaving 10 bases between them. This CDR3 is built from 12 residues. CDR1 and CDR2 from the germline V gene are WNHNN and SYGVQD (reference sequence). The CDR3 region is CASSGQRGEQYF. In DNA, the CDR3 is TGCGCCAGCAGTGGACAGCGCGGCGAGCAGTACTTC.

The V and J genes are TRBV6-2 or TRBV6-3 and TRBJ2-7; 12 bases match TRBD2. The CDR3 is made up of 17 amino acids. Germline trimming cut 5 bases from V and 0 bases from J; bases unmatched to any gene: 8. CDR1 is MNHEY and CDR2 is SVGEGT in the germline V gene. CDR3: CASSTLVLAGGSYEQYF. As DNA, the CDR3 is TGTGCCAGCAGTACCCTCGTACTAGCGGGGGGCTCCTACGAGCAGTACTTC.

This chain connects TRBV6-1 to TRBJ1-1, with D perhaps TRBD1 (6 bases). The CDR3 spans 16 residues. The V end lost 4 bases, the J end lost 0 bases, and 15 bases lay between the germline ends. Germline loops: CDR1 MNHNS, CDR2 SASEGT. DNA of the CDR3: TGTGCCAGCAGTGGGTCGACAGGATTGATGAACACTGAAGCTTTCTTT. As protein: CASSGSTGLMNTEAFF.

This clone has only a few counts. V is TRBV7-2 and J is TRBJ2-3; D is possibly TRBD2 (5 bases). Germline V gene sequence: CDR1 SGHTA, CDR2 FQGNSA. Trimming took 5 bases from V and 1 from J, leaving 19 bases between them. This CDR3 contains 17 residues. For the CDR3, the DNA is TGTGCCAGCAGCCCTCGTCACCCGGGAAGCGGCACAGATACGCAGTATTTT. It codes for CASSPRHPGSGTDTQYF.

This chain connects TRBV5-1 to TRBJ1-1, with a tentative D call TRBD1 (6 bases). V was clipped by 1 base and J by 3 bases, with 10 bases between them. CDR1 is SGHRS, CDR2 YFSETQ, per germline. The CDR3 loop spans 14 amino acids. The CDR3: CASSLTGRDTEAFF. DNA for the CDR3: TGCGCCAGCAGCTTGACAGGGCGGGACACTGAAGCTTTCTTT. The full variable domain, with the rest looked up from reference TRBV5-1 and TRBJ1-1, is KAGVTQTPRYLIKTRGQQVTLSCSPISGHRSVSWYQQTPGQGLQFLFEYFSETQRNKGNFPGRFSGRQFSNSRSEMNVSTLELGDSALYLCASSLTGRDTEAFFGQGTRLTVV.

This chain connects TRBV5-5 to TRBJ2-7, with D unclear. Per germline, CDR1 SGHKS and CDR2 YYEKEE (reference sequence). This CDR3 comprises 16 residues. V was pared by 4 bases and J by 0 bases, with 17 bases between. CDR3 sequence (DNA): TGTGCCAGCAGCGGTGCGGTGGCAGCGAGCTCCTACGAGCAGTACTTC. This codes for CASSGAVAASSYEQYF.

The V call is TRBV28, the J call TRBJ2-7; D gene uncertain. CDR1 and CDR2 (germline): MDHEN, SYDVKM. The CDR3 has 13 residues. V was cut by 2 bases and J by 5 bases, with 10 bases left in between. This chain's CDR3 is CASSLPAPHEQYF. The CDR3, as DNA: TGTGCCAGCAGTTTACCAGCGCCCCACGAGCAGTACTTC.

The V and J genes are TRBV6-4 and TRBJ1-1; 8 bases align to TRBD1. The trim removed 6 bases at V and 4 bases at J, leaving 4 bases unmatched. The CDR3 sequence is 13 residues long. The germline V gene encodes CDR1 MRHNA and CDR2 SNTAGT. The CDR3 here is CASSLTGGTEAFF. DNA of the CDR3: TGTGCCAGCAGCCTTACAGGGGGCACTGAAGCTTTCTTT.

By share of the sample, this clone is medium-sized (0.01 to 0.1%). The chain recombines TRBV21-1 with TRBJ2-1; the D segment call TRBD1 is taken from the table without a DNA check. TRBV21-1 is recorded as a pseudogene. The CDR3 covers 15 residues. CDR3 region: CASSPRDRGCNEQFF. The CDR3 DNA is TGTGCCAGCAGCCCCCGGGACAGGGGATGCAATGAGCAGTTCTTC.

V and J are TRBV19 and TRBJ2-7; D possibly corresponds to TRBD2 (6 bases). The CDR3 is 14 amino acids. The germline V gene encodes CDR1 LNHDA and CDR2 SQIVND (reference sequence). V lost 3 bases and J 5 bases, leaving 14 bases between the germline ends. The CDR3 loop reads CASSMRGVSDEQYF. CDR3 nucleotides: TGTGCCAGTAGTATGCGGGGTGTTAGCGACGAGCAGTACTTC.

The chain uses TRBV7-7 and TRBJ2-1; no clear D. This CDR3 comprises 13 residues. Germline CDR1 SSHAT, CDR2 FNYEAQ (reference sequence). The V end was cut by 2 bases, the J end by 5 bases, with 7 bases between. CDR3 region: CASSLLTDNEQFF. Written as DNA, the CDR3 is TGTGCCAGCAGCTTATTAACGGACAATGAGCAGTTCTTC. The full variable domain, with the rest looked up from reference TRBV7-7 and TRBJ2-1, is GAGVSQSPRYKVTKRGQDVTLRCDPISSHATLYWYQQALGQGPEFLTYFNYEAQPDKSGLPSDRFSAERPEGSISTLTIQRTEQRDSAMYRCASSLLTDNEQFFGPGTRLTVL.

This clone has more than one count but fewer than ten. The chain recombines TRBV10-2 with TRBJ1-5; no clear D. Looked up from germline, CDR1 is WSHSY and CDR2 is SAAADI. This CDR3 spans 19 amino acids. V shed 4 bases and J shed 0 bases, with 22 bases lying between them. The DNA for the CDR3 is TGCGCCAGCAGTGGAATAGGTCGGACTTCAGGTGATAGCAATCAGCCCCAGCATTTT. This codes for CASSGIGRTSGDSNQPQHF.

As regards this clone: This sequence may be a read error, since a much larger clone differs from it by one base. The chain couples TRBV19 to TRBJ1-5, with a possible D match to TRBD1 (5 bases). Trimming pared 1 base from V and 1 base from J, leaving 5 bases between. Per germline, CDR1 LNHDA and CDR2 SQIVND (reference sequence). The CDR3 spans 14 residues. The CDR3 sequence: CASSIGQSNQPQHF. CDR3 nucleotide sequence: TGTGCCAGTAGTATAGGACAGAGCAATCAGCCCCAGCATTTT.

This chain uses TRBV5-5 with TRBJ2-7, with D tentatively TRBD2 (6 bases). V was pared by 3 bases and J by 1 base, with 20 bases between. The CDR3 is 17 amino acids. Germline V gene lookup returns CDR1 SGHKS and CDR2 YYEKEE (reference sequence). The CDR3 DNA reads TGTGCCAGCAGCTGGGGGGTCGGAGGGAGCGGTTCCTACGAGCAGTACTTC. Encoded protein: CASSWGVGGSGSYEQYF.

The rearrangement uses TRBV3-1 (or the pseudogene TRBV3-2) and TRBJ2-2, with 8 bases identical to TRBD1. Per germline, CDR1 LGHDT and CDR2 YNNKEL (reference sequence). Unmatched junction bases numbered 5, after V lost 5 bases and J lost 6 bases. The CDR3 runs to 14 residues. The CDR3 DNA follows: TGTGCCAGCAGCTCGAGACAGGGGTCCGGGGAGCTGTTTTTT. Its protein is CASSSRQGSGELFF.

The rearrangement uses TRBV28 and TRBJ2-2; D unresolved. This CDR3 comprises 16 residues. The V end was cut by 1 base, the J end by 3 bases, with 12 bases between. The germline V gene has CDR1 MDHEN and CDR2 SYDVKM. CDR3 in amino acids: CASSLFRASDTGELFF. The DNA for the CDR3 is TGTGCCAGCAGTTTATTTAGAGCGAGTGACACCGGGGAGCTGTTTTTT.

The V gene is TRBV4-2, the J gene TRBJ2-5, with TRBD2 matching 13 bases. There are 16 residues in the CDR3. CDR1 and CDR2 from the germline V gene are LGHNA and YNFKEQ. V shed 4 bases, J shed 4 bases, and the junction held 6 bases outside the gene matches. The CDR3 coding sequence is TGTGCCAGCAGCCGAGAACTAGCGGGAGGGAGAGAGACCCAGTACTTC. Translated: CASSRELAGGRETQYF.

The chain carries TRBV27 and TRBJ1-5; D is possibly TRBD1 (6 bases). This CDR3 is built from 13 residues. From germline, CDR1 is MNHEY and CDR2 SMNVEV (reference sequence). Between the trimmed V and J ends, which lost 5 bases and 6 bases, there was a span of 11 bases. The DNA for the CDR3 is TGTGCCAGCAGTCAACAGGGTGGTCAGCCCCAGCATTTT. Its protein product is CASSQQGGQPQHF.

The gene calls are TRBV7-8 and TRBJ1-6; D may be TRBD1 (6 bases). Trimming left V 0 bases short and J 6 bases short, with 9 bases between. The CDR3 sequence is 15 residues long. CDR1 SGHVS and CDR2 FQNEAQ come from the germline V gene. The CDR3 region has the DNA TGTGCCAGCAGCTTAGCCCGGGACACTAATTCACCCCTCCACTTT. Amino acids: CASSLARDTNSPLHF.

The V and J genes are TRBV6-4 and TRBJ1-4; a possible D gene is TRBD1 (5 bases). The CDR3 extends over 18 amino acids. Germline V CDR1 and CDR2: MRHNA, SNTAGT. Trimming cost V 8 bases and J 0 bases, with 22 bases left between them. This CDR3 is CASLINFGHPTTNEKLFF. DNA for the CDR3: TGTGCCAGCCTAATCAATTTCGGACACCCGACAACTAATGAAAAACTGTTTTTT.